These T cell receptor beta chains were read from a single sample in a study of OX40 agonist ivuxolimab in advanced cancers. Here immunoSEQ multiplex PCR was the method, and the copy in TCRdb shows in-frame clones only, minus some. The profile covers roughly 45,000 clones, with approximately 85% appearing a single time and approximately 3.5% taken by the ten largest. Sequenced here: CD4+ or CD8+ T cells sorted from blood, sampled in a trial of the OX40 agonist ivuxolimab. The receptors were sampled from an adult with an advanced solid tumor such as melanoma, head and neck, liver or kidney cancer. The CDR3 runs from the conserved cysteine through the conserved F or W. The D gene is left open where the match is weak. Only some rows state a clone size, as once, few, many or a class for expanded clones.

v_call	d_call	cdr3_length	j_call	clone_size	cdr3_nt	cdr3_aa
TRBV5-4	TRBD1	14	TRBJ1-6	.	TGTGCCAGCAGCCGCGACAGGGTTGAATCACCCCTCCACTTT	CASSRDRVESPLHF
TRBV14	.	14	TRBJ1-2	.	TGTGCCAGCAGCCAAGGGGGGCCGGACTATGGCTACACCTTC	CASSQGGPDYGYTF
TRBV9	.	14	TRBJ2-5	.	TGTGCCAGCAGCCCGAGTTTGGGCCAAGAGACCCAGTACTTC	CASSPSLGQETQYF
TRBV7-2	.	16	TRBJ2-2	.	TGTGCCAGCAGCTCAACCGCCAGGGGGAACACCGGGGAGCTGTTTTTT	CASSSTARGNTGELFF
TRBV28	.	13	TRBJ2-5	.	TGTGCCAGCAGTTTCTTAGGCCGGGAGACCCAGTACTTC	CASSFLGRETQYF
TRBV6-4	TRBD2	15	TRBJ2-1	.	TGTGCCAGCAGTGACTCGCGCGGGAGCGGCAATGAGCAGTTCTTC	CASSDSRGSGNEQFF
TRBV19	.	13	TRBJ2-7	.	TGTGCCAGTAGTATAGAAAGGGGAGACGAGCAGTACTTC	CASSIERGDEQYF
TRBV6-5	.	14	TRBJ1-2	.	TGTGCCAGCAGTCTCACGGGGGAGGGAAGTGGCTACACCTTC	CASSLTGEGSGYTF
TRBV7-2	.	14	TRBJ1-6	.	TGTGCCAGCACCCCTTATGGGGGCAATTCACCCCTCCACTTT	CASTPYGGNSPLHF
TRBV9	.	16	TRBJ2-5	.	TGTGCCAGCAGCGCTCCAATAGCGGCATCGAGGGAGACCCAGTACTTC	CASSAPIAASRETQYF
TRBV27	.	14	TRBJ2-7	.	TGTGCCAGCAGTCCCCGGGGTCTATCCTACGAGCAGTACTTC	CASSPRGLSYEQYF
TRBV5-1	.	12	TRBJ2-5	.	TGCGCCAGCAGCTCCAGTAACCGGGCCCAGTACTTC	CASSSSNRAQYF
TRBV30	.	13	TRBJ2-3	once	TGTGCCTGGAGTGAGGGGGTGAGAGATACGCAGTATTTT	CAWSEGVRDTQYF
TRBV18	.	15	TRBJ2-2	.	TGTGCCAGCTCACCAAGCCCGGGGTCCGGCGGGGAGCTGTTTTTT	CASSPSPGSGGELFF
TRBV15	TRBD1	19	TRBJ1-6	.	TGTGCCACCAGCAGTTTCACAGCCGGGACAGGGAGCGTTAATTCACCCCTCCACTTT	CATSSFTAGTGSVNSPLHF
TRBV7-2	.	16	TRBJ1-5	.	TGTGCCAGCAGTCCAGGGTCGTTCCAGGTTAATCAGCCCCAGCATTTT	CASSPGSFQVNQPQHF
TRBV29-1	TRBD1	14	TRBJ2-3	.	TGCAGCGTTGACCCCGGGACAGGTCGGGGTCCGCAGTATTTT	CSVDPGTGRGPQYF
TRBV9	.	14	TRBJ1-1	.	TGTGCCAGCAGCGGGACGGTCCCCAACACTGAAGCTTTCTTT	CASSGTVPNTEAFF
TRBV7-2	.	14	TRBJ2-3	.	TGTGCCAGCAGAAAGGCAACTAGCACAGATACGCAGTATTTT	CASRKATSTDTQYF
TRBV6-5	.	11	TRBJ2-7	.	TGTGCCAGCAGTCCCCTAAGCGAGCAGTACTTC	CASSPLSEQYF